Following are 16 T cell receptor beta chains from one sample sequenced in a study of blood T cell repertoires in COVID-19 (dated by TCRdb to the early 2020s). Library preparation employed the immunoSEQ multiplex PCR assay. The clones in this table, taken by TCRdb from immuneACCESS, are in-frame only. Not every clone is retained; where verified, under half of the shortfall comes from an unresolved V gene, and the cause of the rest is unknown. The sample contains about 110,000 clones, around 90% of them found a single time. Together, the top ten hold over 3% of the sample. The sample was peripheral blood. The receptors come from a woman in her 50s with acute or convalescent COVID-19.

The chain carries TRBV18 and TRBJ2-7; a possible D gene is TRBD1 (6 bases). Germline V gene sequence: CDR1 KGHSH, CDR2 LQKENI. Trimming pared 3 bases from V and 3 bases from J, leaving 9 bases between. The CDR3 covers 13 residues. CDR3 protein: CASSPGHLYEQYF. DNA for the CDR3: TGTGCCAGCTCACCGGGACACCTCTACGAGCAGTACTTC.

The V and J genes are TRBV18 and TRBJ1-4; D possibly corresponds to TRBD1 (6 bases). The germline CDR1 and CDR2 sequences are KGHSH and LQKENI. CDR3 size: 14 residues. V was clipped by 2 bases and J by 6 bases, with 10 bases between them. For the CDR3, the DNA is TGTGCCAGCTCACCAACGACAGGACATGAAAAACTGTTTTTT. The encoded protein is CASSPTTGHEKLFF. Looking up the rest from reference TRBV18 and TRBJ1-4 gives the full variable domain: NAGVMQNPRHLVRRRGQEARLRCSPMKGHSHVYWYRQLPEEGLKFMVYLQKENIIDESGMPKERFSAEFPKEGPSILRIQQVVRGDSAAYFCASSPTTGHEKLFFGSGTQLSVL.

J is TRBJ2-1 and V is TRBV28, with 10 bases lining up with TRBD2. Looked up from germline, CDR1 is MDHEN and CDR2 is SYDVKM. CDR3 length: 16 amino acids. The V segment lost 1 base and the J segment 4 bases; nucleotides outside the gene matches: 4. The CDR3 sequence: CASSLFTSGKYNEQFF. The CDR3 DNA reads TGTGCCAGCAGTTTATTTACTAGCGGGAAGTACAATGAGCAGTTCTTC.

The chain joins TRBV2 to TRBJ2-7; tentatively, D is TRBD1 (5 bases). V was pared by 1 base and J by 0 bases, with 13 bases between. This CDR3 has 16 residues. CDR1 is SNHLY and CDR2 is FYNNEI in the germline V gene. CDR3 loop: CASSEGPTGHSYEQYF. The CDR3 nucleotides are TGTGCCAGCAGTGAAGGTCCTACAGGACACTCCTACGAGCAGTACTTC.

This clone was seen just once. The rearrangement links TRBV19 to TRBJ1-1; D perhaps matches TRBD1 (6 bases). This CDR3 has 13 amino acids. The germline V gene encodes CDR1 LNHDA and CDR2 SQIVND (reference sequence). V lost 3 bases and J lost 4, with 9 bases in between. CDR3 region: CASSMTGFTEAFF. Written as DNA, the CDR3 is TGTGCCAGTAGTATGACAGGTTTCACTGAAGCTTTCTTT.

This chain connects TRBV5-1 to TRBJ2-3; TRBD2 might be the D (5 bases). With 4 bases removed from V and 2 bases from J, the gap between germline ends came to 14 bases. The CDR3 sequence is 15 residues long. The V gene's germline CDR1 is SGHRS and CDR2 YFSETQ. The CDR3 protein is CASSRGDQITDTQYF. The CDR3 region has the DNA TGCGCCAGCAGCCGGGGAGACCAAATCACAGATACGCAGTATTTT.

DNA for the CDR3: TGTGCCAGCAGCCAGGCGGGACAGGGGGCCTACAATGAGCAGTTCTTC. This codes for CASSQAGQGAYNEQFF. The gene calls are TRBV3-1 (or the pseudogene TRBV3-2) and TRBJ2-1; 11 bases agree with TRBD1. With 3 bases clipped from V and 2 bases from J, the junction kept 3 bases outside the gene matches. Germline V gene lookup returns CDR1 LGHDT and CDR2 YNNKEL (reference sequence). The length of the CDR3 is 16 residues.

The V and J genes are TRBV5-1 and TRBJ1-2, with D maybe TRBD1 (5 bases). Trimming pared 4 bases from V and 3 bases from J, leaving 13 bases between. Germline V lookup: CDR1 SGHRS, CDR2 YFSETQ. This CDR3 contains 14 residues. CDR3 nucleotide sequence: TGCGCCAGCAGCCTCTGGTCACAGGACTATGGCTACACCTTC. It translates to CASSLWSQDYGYTF.

Only one count was recorded for this clone. The V gene is TRBV30, the J gene TRBJ2-5, with TRBD2 matching 10 bases. The J segment lost 0 bases and the V segment lost 0 bases, leaving 10 bases of the junction unmatched. Germline-derived CDR1 and CDR2 are GTSNPN and SVGIG (reference sequence). The CDR3 is 18 residues long. The CDR3 DNA reads TGTGCCTGGAGTGTCTTTTGGACTAGCGGAGATCACCAAGAGACCCAGTACTTC. It translates to CAWSVFWTSGDHQETQYF. The entire variable domain, with the rest obtained from reference TRBV30 and TRBJ2-5, is as follows: SQTIHQWPATLVQPVGSPLSLECTVEGTSNPNLYWYRQAAGRGLQLLFYSVGIGQISSEVPQNLSASRPQDRQFILSSKKLLLSDSGFYLCAWSVFWTSGDHQETQYFGPGTRLLVL.

The chain joins TRBV5-6 to TRBJ1-2, with 10 bases identical to TRBD1. CDR1 is SGHDT and CDR2 is YYEEEE in the germline V gene. The CDR3 spans 16 residues. V dropped 4 bases and J dropped 7; count of bases not matched to a gene: 13. Here the CDR3 DNA reads TGTGCCAGCAGCGCCGGGACAGGGGTTTTCCTCTCTGGCTACACCTTC. Translated, it gives CASSAGTGVFLSGYTF.

The chain is built from TRBV10-2 and TRBJ2-5; D possibly corresponds to TRBD2 (7 bases). Trimming took off 8 bases at V and 1 base at J, with 14 bases between the two ends. Per germline, CDR1 WSHSY and CDR2 SAAADI. There are 14 residues in the CDR3. The chain's CDR3 is CASGGGHRQETQYF. The CDR3 coding sequence is TGCGCCAGCGGCGGGGGACACCGCCAAGAGACCCAGTACTTC.

V usage is TRBV5-1 and J usage is TRBJ2-2, with 7 bases matching TRBD2. Trimming cost V 0 bases and J 0 bases; bases outside gene matches: 5. This CDR3 is built from 17 residues. Germline CDR1 and CDR2: SGHRS and YFSETQ. The CDR3, as DNA: TGCGCCAGCAGCTTGGAGGCAGCGGGATCGAACACCGGGGAGCTGTTTTTT. It encodes CASSLEAAGSNTGELFF.

This chain joins TRBV7-2 and TRBJ1-2; no clear D gene. This CDR3 region has 15 residues. Germline CDR1 reads SGHTA; CDR2 reads FQGNSA. V was pared by 7 bases and J by 3 bases, with 18 bases between. CDR3 coding DNA: TGTGCCAGCAACCCTACAGTAGGACTTGACTATGGCTACACCTTC. This sequence encodes CASNPTVGLDYGYTF.

The CDR3 nucleotides are TGTGCCAGCAGCCCAGGACAGGGCTCCGGGGAGCTGTTTTTT. As protein: CASSPGQGSGELFF. The chain links TRBV11-3 to TRBJ2-2; 8 bases align to TRBD1. The V segment lost 5 bases and the J segment 6 bases; nucleotides outside the gene matches: 5. CDR1 and CDR2 from the germline V gene are SGHNT and YENEEA. The CDR3 spans 14 residues.

Only a few counts were recorded for this clone. The rearrangement joins TRBV4-2 to TRBJ1-5, with 8 bases lining up with TRBD1. Germline V CDR1 and CDR2: LGHNA, YNFKEQ. This CDR3 is built from 15 residues. J was trimmed by 4 bases and V by 0 bases; bases with no gene match: 2. DNA for the CDR3: TGTGCCAGCAGCCAAGAAAGACAGGGGAATCAGCCCCAGCATTTT. It is translated as CASSQERQGNQPQHF.

The CDR3 DNA sequence: TGCGCCAGCAGCTTGGACAGCTCTGGGGCCAACGTCCTGACTTTC. Encoded protein: CASSLDSSGANVLTF. J is TRBJ2-6 and V is TRBV5-1; D is undetermined. There are 15 residues in the CDR3. V was shortened by 0 bases and J by 0 bases, with 4 bases between the two germline ends. Germline assignment: CDR1 SGHRS and CDR2 YFSETQ.